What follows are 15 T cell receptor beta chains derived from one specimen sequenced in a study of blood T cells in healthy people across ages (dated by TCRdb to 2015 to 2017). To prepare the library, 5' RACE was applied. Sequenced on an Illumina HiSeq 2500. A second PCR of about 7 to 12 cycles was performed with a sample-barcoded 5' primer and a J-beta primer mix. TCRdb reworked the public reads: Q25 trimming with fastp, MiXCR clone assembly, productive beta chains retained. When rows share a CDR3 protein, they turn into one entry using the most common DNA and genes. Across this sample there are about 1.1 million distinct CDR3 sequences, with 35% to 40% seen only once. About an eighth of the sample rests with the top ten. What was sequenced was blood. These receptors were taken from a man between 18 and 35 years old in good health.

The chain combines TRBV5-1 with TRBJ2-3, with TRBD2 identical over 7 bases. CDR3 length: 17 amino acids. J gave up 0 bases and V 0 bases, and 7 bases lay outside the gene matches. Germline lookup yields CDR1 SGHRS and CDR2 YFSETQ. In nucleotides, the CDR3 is TGCGCCAGCAGCTTGGGAGCTAGCGGAGCTAGCACAGATACGCAGTATTTT. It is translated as CASSLGASGASTDTQYF.

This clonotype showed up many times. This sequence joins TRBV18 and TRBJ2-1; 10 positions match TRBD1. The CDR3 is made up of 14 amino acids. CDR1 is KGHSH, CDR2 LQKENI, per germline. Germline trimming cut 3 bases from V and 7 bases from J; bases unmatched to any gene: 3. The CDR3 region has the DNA TGTGCCAGCTCACCGGGACAGGGGTGGAATGAGCAGTTCTTC. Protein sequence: CASSPGQGWNEQFF.

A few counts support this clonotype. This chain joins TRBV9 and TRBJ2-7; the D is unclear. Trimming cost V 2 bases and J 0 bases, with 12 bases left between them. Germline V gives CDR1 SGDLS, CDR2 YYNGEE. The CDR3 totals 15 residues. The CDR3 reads CASSVDSASSYEQYF. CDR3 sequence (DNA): TGTGCCAGCAGCGTCGACTCGGCCAGCTCCTACGAGCAGTACTTC.

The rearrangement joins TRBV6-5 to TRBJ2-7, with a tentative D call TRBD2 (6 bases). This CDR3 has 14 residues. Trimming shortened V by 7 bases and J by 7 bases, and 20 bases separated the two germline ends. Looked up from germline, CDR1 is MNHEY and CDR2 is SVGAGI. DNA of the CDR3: TGTGCCAGCACTTTAGCGGCGAACTACAATGAGCAGTACTTC. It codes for CASTLAANYNEQYF.

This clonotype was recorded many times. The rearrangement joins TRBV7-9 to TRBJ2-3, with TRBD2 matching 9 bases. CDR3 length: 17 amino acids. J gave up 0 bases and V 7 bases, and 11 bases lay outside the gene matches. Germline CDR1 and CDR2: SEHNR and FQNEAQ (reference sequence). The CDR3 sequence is CASKGLANAPSTDTQYF. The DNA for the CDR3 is TGTGCCAGCAAGGGACTAGCTAACGCTCCGAGCACAGATACGCAGTATTTT.

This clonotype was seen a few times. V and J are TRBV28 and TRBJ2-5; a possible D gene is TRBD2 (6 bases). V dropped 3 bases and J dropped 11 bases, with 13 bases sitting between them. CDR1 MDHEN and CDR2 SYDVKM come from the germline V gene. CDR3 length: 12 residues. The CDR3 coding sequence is TGTGCCAGCAGTTTCACTTCGGGGGAGCAGTACTTC. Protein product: CASSFTSGEQYF.

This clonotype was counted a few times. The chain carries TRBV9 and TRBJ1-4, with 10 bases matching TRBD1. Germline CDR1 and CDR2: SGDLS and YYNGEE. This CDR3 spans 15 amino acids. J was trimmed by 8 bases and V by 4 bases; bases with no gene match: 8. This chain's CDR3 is CASSTRDRGEEKLFF. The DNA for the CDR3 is TGTGCCAGCAGCACCCGGGACAGGGGAGAGGAAAAACTGTTTTTT.

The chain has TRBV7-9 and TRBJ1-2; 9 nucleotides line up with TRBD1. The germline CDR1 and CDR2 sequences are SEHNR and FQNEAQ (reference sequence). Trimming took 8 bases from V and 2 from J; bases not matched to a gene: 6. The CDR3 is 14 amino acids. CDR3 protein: CASQGQGLNYGYTF. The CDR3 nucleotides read TGTGCCAGCCAAGGACAGGGGCTAAACTATGGCTACACCTTC.

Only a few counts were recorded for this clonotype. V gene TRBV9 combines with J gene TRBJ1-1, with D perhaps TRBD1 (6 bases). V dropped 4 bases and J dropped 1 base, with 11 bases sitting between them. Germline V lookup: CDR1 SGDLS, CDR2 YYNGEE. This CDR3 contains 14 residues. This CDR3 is CASSPNRENTEAFF. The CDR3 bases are TGTGCCAGCAGCCCAAACAGGGAGAACACTGAAGCTTTCTTT.

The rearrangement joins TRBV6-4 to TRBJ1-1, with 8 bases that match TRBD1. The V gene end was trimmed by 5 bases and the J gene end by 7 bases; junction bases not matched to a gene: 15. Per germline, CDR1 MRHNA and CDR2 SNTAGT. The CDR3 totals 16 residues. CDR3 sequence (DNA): TGTGCCAGCAGTTCAGGGGGCTCCGGGTCGGATGGTGAAGCTTTCTTT. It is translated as CASSSGGSGSDGEAFF.

The CDR3 region is CASSLGQTTYSGANVLTF. The CDR3 nucleotides are TGTGCCAGCAGCCTTGGACAGACCACTTATTCTGGGGCCAACGTCCTGACTTTC. The genes are TRBV9 and TRBJ2-6; D perhaps matches TRBD1 (6 bases). Trimming cost V 4 bases and J 1 base, with 18 bases left between them. Per the germline V gene, CDR1 is SGDLS and CDR2 is YYNGEE. The CDR3 length is 18 residues. The full variable domain, rest sourced from reference TRBV9 and TRBJ2-6, is DSGVTQTPKHLITATGQRVTLRCSPRSGDLSVYWYQQSLDQGLQFLIQYYNGEERAKGNILERFSAQQFPDLHSELNLSSLELGDSALYFCASSLGQTTYSGANVLTFGAGSRLTVL.

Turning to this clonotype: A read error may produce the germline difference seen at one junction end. CDR3 nucleotides: TGTGCCAGTAGCTCCAGGGTGAGTCGGCCCCAGCATTTT. Translating gives CASSSRVSRPQHF. This sequence joins TRBV5-6 and TRBJ1-5; tentatively, D is TRBD1 (5 bases). Germline CDR1 SGHDT, CDR2 YYEEEE. There are 13 residues in the CDR3.

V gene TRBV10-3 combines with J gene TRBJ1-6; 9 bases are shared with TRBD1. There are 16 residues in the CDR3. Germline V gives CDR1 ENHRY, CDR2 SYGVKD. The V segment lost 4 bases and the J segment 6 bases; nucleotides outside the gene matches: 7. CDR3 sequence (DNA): TGTGCCATCAGTGTAGGGGACAGGGTCGGTAATTCACCCCTCCACTTT. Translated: CAISVGDRVGNSPLHF.

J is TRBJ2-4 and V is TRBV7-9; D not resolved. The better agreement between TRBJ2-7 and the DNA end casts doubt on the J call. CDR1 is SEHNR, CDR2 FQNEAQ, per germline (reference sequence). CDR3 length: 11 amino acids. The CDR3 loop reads CASSTFGEQYF. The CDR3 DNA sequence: TGTGCCAGCAGCACGTTCGGCGAGCAGTACTTC.

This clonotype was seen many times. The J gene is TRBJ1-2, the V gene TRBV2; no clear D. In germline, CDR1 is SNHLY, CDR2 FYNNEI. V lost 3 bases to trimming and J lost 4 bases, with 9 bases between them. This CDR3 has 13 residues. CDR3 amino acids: CASSEQETYGYTF. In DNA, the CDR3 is TGTGCCAGCAGTGAGCAGGAGACCTATGGCTACACCTTC.